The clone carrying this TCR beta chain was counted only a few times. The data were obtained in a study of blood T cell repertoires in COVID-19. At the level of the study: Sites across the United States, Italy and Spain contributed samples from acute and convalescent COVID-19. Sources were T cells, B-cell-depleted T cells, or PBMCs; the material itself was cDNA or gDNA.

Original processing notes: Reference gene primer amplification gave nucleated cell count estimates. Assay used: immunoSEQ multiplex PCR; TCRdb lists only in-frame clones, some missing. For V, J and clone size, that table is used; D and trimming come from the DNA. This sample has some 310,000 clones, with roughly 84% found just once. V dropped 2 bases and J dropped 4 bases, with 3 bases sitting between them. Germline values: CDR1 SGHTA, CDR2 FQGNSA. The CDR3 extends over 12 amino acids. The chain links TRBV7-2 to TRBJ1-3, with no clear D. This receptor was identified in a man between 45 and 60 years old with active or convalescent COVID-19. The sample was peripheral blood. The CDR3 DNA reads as TGTGCCAGCAGCTTACGGGGAAACACCATATATTTT. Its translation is CASSLRGNTIYF.